This T cell receptor beta chain was documented in a study of blood T cell repertoires in COVID-19. Overall study context: COVID-19 samples, acute and convalescent, were from the United States, Italy and Spain. PBMCs, B-cell-depleted T cells, or T cells provided the cDNA or gDNA that made up the material.

In the original workflow: Estimation of nucleated cell counts was performed using reference gene primer amplification. Here immunoSEQ multiplex PCR was the method, and the copy in TCRdb shows in-frame clones only, minus some. V and J calls and clone size come straight from that table; D and trimming were deduced from the DNA. This table has around 300,000 clones, about 86% appearing once. Germline V gene sequence: CDR1 LNHDA, CDR2 SQIVND (reference sequence). Between the trimmed V and J ends, which lost 2 bases and 7 bases, there was a span of 8 bases. This CDR3 comprises 13 residues. Source material: peripheral blood. The chain recombines TRBV19 with TRBJ2-2; maybe TRBD1 (6 bases). The TCR sequence derives from a woman in her thirties who had recovered from COVID-19. This CDR3 reads CASSIRGGGELFF. DNA for the CDR3: TGTGCCAGTAGTATAAGAGGGGGCGGGGAGCTGTTTTTT.